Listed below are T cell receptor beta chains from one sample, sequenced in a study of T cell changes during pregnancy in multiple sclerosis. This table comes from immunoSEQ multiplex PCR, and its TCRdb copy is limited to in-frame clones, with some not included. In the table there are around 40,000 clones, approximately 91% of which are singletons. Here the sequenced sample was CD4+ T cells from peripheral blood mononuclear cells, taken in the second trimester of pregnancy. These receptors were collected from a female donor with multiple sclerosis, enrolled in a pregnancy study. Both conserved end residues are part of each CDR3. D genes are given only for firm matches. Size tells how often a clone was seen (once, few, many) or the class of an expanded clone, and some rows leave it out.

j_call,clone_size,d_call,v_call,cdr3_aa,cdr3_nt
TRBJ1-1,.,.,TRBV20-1,CSASFQGEAFF,TGCAGTGCTAGTTTCCAGGGGGAAGCTTTCTTT
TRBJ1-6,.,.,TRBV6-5,CASSYEGKGSPLHF,TGTGCCAGCAGTTACGAGGGCAAGGGTTCACCCCTCCATTTT
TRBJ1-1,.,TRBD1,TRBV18,CASSPHPDRYEAFF,TGTGCCAGCTCACCACACCCGGACAGGTATGAAGCTTTCTTT
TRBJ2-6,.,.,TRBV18,CASSLRGAAGVSLISGANVLTF,TGTGCCAGCTCACTCAGGGGAGCGGCAGGGGTTAGTCTGATCTCTGGGGCCAACGTCCTGACTTTC
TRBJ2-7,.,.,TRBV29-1,CSALGDIPYEQYF,TGCAGCGCCTTGGGGGACATACCCTACGAGCAGTACTTC
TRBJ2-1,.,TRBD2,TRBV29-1,CSAAYTSGNSEEQFF,TGCAGCGCTGCATACACTAGCGGGAATTCAGAAGAGCAGTTCTTC
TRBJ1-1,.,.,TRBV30,CAWSRMGGTEAFF,TGTGCCTGGAGTAGGATGGGGGGAACTGAAGCTTTCTTT
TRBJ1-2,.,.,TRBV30,CAWSAPGERKNYGYTF,TGTGCCTGGAGTGCCCCCGGGGAAAGAAAGAACTATGGCTACACCTTC
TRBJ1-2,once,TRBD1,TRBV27,CASSPRTTGGFGYTF,TGTGCCAGCAGTCCACGAACAACAGGGGGCTTTGGCTACACCTTC
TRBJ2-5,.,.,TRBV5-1,CASSLEGRGETQYF,TGCGCCAGCAGCTTGGAGGGCAGGGGAGAGACCCAGTACTTC
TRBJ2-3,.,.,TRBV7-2,CASSLGGGGDTQYF,TGTGCCAGCAGCTTAGGGGGGGGCGGAGATACGCAGTATTTT
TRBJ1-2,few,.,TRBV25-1,CASSESDGYTF,TGTGCCAGCAGTGAATCCGATGGCTACACCTTC
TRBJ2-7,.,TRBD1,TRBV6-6,CASRKQGAGYEQYF,TGTGCCAGCAGAAAACAGGGGGCTGGGTACGAGCAGTACTTC
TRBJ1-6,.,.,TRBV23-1,CASSQPTIRGFNSPLHF,TGCGCCAGCAGTCAACCGACCATTAGGGGGTTCAATTCACCCCTCCACTTT
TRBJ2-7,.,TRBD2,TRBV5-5,CASSLGPAGGQYEQYF,TGTGCCAGCAGCTTGGGACCAGCGGGGGGGCAATACGAGCAGTACTTC
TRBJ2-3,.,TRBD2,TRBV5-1,CASSPGLAGAKFTDTQYF,TGCGCCAGCAGCCCAGGACTAGCGGGGGCCAAATTCACAGATACGCAGTATTTT
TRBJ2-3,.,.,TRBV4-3,CASSQDGDDTSTDTQYF,TGCGCCAGCAGCCAAGATGGAGATGATACTAGCACAGATACGCAGTATTTT
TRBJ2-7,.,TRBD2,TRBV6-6,CASGEREGLSYEQYF,TGTGCCAGCGGAGAGCGGGAGGGCCTTTCCTACGAGCAGTACTTC
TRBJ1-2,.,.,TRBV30,CAWSLERGWYGYTF,TGTGCCTGGAGCCTAGAAAGGGGTTGGTATGGCTACACCTTC
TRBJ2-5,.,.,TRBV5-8,CASSPGSEWETQYF,TGTGCCAGCAGCCCCGGGTCGGAGTGGGAGACCCAGTACTTC
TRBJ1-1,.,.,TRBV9,CASSVRGDTEAFF,TGTGCCAGCAGCGTCCGGGGAGACACTGAAGCTTTCTTT
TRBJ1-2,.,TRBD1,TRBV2,CASSGQGANYGYTF,TGTGCCAGCAGTGGACAGGGAGCTAACTATGGCTACACCTTC
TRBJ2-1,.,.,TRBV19,CASSIEAVGQEQFF,TGTGCCAGTAGTATAGAGGCCGTGGGGCAAGAGCAGTTCTTC
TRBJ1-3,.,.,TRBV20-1,CSQASGNTIYF,TGCAGCCAAGCTAGTGGAAACACCATATATTTT
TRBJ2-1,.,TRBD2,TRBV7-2,CASSLVGREGEQFF,TGTGCCAGCAGCTTAGTAGGCAGGGAGGGTGAGCAGTTCTTC
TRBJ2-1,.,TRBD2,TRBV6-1,CASSEALLAGAPYNEQFF,TGTGCCAGCAGTGAAGCGCTGCTAGCGGGAGCCCCCTACAATGAGCAGTTCTTC
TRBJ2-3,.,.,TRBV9,CASSVRQFTDTQYF,TGTGCCAGCAGCGTACGACAATTCACAGATACGCAGTATTTT
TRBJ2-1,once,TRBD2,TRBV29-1,CSVRGLAKNNEQFF,TGCAGCGTAAGGGGACTAGCGAAAAACAATGAGCAGTTCTTC
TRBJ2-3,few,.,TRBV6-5,CASSARELIAGQYF,TGTGCCAGCAGCGCTAGGGAGCTGATCGCGGGGCAGTATTTT
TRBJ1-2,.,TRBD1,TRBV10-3,CAIRGQGDYGYTF,TGTGCCATCAGGGGACAGGGAGATTATGGCTACACCTTC
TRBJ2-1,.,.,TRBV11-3,CASSLDQGGGLGGNEQFF,TGTGCCAGCAGCTTAGATCAAGGTGGGGGACTTGGAGGGAATGAGCAGTTCTTC
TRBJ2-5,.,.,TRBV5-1,CASSLATYQETQYF,TGCGCCAGCAGCTTGGCCACATACCAAGAGACCCAGTACTTC
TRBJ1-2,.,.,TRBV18,CASSPSTGTFYGYTF,TGTGCCAGCTCACCATCTACAGGGACCTTCTATGGCTACACCTTC
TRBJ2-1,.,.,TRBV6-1,CASSSRGEEFF,TGTGCCAGCAGTTCTCGCGGGGAGGAGTTCTTC
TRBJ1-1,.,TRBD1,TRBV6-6,CASSSPDRATAEAFF,TGTGCCAGCAGTTCCCCTGACAGGGCGACGGCTGAAGCTTTCTTT
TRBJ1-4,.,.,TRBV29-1,CSAADTGNEKLFF,TGCAGCGCGGCGGACACTGGTAATGAAAAACTGTTTTTT
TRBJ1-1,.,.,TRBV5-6,CASSLQGIPEAFF,TGTGCCAGCAGCTTGCAGGGTATCCCTGAAGCTTTCTTT
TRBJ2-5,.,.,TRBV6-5,CASSYSGTLGETQYF,TGTGCCAGCAGTTACTCGGGCACCTTGGGAGAGACCCAGTACTTC
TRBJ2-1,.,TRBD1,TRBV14,CASSQEGTVVLQSEFF,TGTGCCAGCAGCCAAGAGGGGACAGTGGTCCTCCAGTCCGAGTTCTTC
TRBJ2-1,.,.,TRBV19,CASSNRTYNEQFF,TGTGCCAGTAGTAACAGAACCTACAATGAGCAGTTCTTC
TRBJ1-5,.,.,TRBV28,CASSFDDRSNQPQHF,TGTGCCAGCAGTTTCGACGACAGAAGCAATCAGCCCCAGCATTTT
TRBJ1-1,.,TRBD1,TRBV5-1,CASSLEEWKGGHTEAFF,TGCGCCAGCAGCTTGGAAGAATGGAAAGGGGGCCACACTGAAGCTTTCTTT
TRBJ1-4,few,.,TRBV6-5,CASSASQGLYEKLFF,TGTGCCAGCAGTGCCTCTCAGGGACTGTATGAAAAACTGTTTTTT
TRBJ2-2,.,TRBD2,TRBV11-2,CASSLVTSGRAPNTGELFF,TGTGCCAGCAGCTTAGTCACTAGCGGGAGGGCACCCAACACCGGGGAGCTGTTTTTT
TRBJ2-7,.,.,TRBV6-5,CASSYSWRQAKYEQYF,TGTGCCAGCAGTTACTCGTGGAGACAGGCCAAATACGAGCAGTACTTC
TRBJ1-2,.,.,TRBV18,CASSQDSYGYTF,TGTGCCAGCTCGCAAGACAGCTATGGCTACACCTTC
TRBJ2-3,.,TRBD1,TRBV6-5,CASSLFGTGSYTQYF,TGTGCCAGCAGTTTATTCGGGACAGGAAGCTATACGCAGTATTTT
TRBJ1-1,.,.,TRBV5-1,CASSLGQAYMNTEAFF,TGCGCCAGCAGCTTGGGGCAGGCCTATATGAACACTGAAGCTTTCTTT
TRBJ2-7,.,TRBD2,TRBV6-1,CASNPPSGRNEQYF,TGTGCCAGCAATCCCCCTAGCGGGAGAAATGAGCAGTACTTC
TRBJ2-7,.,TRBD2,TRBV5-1,CASSWGLAGSYEQYF,TGCGCCAGCAGCTGGGGACTAGCGGGGTCCTACGAGCAGTACTTC
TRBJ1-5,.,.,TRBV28,CASNLSQGFNGQPQHF,TGTGCCAGCAATCTCTCCCAGGGGTTTAATGGCCAGCCCCAGCATTTT
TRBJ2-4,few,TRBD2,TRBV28,CASSLGQRLAGRKNIQYF,TGTGCCAGCAGTCTAGGACAGCGACTAGCGGGGAGAAAAAACATTCAGTACTTC
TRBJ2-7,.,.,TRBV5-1,CASSFSQDTYEQYF,TGCGCCAGCAGCTTCTCGCAGGATACCTACGAGCAGTACTTC
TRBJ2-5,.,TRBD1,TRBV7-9,CASSPGGSSIFQETQYF,TGTGCCAGCAGTCCAGGGGGCTCCTCAATCTTCCAAGAGACCCAGTACTTC
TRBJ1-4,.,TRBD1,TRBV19,CASSILDRRNEKLFF,TGTGCCAGTAGTATTTTGGACAGGCGGAATGAAAAACTGTTTTTT
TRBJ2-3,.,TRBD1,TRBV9,CASSVVQGADTQYF,TGTGCCAGCAGCGTAGTTCAGGGGGCAGATACGCAGTATTTT
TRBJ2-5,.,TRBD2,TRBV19,CASSRRLAGGQETQYF,TGTGCCAGTAGTAGAAGACTAGCGGGGGGCCAAGAGACCCAGTACTTC
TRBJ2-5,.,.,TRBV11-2,CASRRRESQETQYF,TGTGCCAGCAGGCGGAGGGAGTCACAAGAGACCCAGTACTTC
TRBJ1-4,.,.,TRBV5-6,CASSVLSGEDEKLFF,TGTGCCAGCAGCGTTCTGTCCGGGGAGGATGAAAAACTGTTTTTT
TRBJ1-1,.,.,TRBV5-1,CASRLTQETEAFF,TGCGCCAGCAGACTCACTCAAGAGACTGAAGCTTTCTTT